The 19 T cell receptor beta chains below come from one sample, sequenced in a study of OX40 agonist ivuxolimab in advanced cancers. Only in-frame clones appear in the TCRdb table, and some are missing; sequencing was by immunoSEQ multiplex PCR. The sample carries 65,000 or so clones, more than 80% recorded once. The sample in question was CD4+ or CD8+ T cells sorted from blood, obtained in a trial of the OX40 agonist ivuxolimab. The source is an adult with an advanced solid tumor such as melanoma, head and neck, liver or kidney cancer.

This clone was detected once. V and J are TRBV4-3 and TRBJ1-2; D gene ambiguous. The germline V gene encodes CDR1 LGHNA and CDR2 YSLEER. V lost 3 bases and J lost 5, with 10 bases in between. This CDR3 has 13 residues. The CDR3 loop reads CASSQDPRYGYTF. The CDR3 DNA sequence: TGCGCCAGCAGCCAGGACCCACGTTATGGCTACACCTTC.

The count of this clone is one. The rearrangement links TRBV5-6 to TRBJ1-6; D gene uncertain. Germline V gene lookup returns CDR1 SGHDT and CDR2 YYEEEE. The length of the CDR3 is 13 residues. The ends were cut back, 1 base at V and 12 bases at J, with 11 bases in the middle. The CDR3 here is CASSLMGSRPLHF. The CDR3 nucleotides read TGTGCCAGCAGCTTGATGGGCAGCAGACCCCTCCACTTT.

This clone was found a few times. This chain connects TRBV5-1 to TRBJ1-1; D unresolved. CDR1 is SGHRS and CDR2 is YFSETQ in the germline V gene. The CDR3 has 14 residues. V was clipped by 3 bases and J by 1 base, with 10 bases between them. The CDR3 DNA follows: TGCGCCAGCAGCTCCGTTATAGGGAACACTGAAGCTTTCTTT. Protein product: CASSSVIGNTEAFF.

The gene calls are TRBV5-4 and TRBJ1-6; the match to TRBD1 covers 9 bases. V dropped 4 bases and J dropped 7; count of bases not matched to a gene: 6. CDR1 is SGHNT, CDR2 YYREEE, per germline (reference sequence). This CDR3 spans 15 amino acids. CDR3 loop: CASSPPTGGNSPLHF. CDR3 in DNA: TGTGCCAGCAGCCCCCCAACAGGGGGCAATTCACCCCTCCACTTT.

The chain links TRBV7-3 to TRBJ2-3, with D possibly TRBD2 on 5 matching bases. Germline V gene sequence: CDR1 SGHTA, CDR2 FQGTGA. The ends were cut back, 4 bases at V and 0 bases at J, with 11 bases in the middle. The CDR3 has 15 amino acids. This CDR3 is CASSSPGESTDTQYF. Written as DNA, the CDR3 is TGTGCCAGCAGCTCCCCCGGGGAGAGCACAGATACGCAGTATTTT. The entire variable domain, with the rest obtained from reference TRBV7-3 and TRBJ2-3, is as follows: GAGVSQTPSNKVTEKGKYVELRCDPISGHTALYWYRQSLGQGPEFLIYFQGTGAADDSGLPNDRFFAVRPEGSVSTLKIQRTERGDSAVYLCASSSPGESTDTQYFGPGTRLTVL.

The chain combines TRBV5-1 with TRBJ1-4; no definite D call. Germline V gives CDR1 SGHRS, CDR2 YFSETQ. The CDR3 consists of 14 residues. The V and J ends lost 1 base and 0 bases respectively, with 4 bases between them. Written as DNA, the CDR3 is TGCGCCAGCAGCTTGTCGGCAACTAATGAAAAACTGTTTTTT. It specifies CASSLSATNEKLFF.

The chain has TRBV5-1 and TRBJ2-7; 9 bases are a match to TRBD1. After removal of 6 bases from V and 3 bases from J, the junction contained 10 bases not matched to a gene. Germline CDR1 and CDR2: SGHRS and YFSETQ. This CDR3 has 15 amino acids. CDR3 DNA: TGCGCCAGCACCATTCAACCGGGACAGGGCTACGAGCAGTACTTC. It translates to CASTIQPGQGYEQYF. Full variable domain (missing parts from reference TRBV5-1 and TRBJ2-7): KAGVTQTPRYLIKTRGQQVTLSCSPISGHRSVSWYQQTPGQGLQFLFEYFSETQRNKGNFPGRFSGRQFSNSRSEMNVSTLELGDSALYLCASTIQPGQGYEQYFGPGTRLTVT.

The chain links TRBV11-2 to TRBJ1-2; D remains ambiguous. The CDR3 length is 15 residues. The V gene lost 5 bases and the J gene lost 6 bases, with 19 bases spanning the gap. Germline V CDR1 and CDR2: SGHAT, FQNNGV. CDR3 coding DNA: TGTGCCAGCAGCCCCTTGATGCGTTCGAGGGATGGCTACACCTTC. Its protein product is CASSPLMRSRDGYTF. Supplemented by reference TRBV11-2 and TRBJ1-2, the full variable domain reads EAGVAQSPRYKIIEKRQSVAFWCNPISGHATLYWYQQILGQGPKLLIQFQNNGVVDDSQLPKDRFSAERLKGVDSTLKIQPAKLEDSAVYLCASSPLMRSRDGYTFGSGTRLTVV.

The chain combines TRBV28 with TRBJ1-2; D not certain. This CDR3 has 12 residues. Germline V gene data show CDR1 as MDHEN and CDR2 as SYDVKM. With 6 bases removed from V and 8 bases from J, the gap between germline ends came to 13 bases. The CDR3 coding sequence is TGTGCCAGCAGGATTCGGGTCTCCGGCTACACCTTC. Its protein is CASRIRVSGYTF.

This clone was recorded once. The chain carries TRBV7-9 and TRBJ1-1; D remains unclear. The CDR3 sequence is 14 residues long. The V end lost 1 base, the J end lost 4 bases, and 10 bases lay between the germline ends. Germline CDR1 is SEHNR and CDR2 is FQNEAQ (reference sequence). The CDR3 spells CASSLGGGPTEAFF. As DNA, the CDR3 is TGTGCCAGCAGCTTAGGTGGAGGGCCCACTGAAGCTTTCTTT.

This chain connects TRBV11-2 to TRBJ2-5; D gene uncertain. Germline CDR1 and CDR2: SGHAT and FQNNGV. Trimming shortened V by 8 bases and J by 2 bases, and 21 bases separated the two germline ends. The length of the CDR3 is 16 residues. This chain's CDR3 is CASSTPPKHTQETQYF. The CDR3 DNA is TGTGCCAGCTCTACCCCCCCTAAGCACACACAAGAGACCCAGTACTTC. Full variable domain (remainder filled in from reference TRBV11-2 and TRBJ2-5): EAGVAQSPRYKIIEKRQSVAFWCNPISGHATLYWYQQILGQGPKLLIQFQNNGVVDDSQLPKDRFSAERLKGVDSTLKIQPAKLEDSAVYLCASSTPPKHTQETQYFGPGTRLLVL.

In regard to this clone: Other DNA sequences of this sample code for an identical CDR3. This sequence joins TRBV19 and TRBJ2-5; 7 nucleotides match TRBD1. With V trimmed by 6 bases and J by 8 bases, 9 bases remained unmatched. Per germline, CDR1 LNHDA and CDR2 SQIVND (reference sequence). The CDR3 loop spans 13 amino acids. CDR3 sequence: CASSLTGMETQYF. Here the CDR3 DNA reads TGTGCCAGTAGCCTGACAGGGATGGAAACCCAGTACTTC.

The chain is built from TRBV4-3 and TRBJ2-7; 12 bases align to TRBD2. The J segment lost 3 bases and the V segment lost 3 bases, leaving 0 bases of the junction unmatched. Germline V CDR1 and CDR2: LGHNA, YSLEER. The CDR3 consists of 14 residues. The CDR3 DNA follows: TGCGCCAGCAGCCAGGGACTAGCGGGCTACGAGCAGTACTTC. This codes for CASSQGLAGYEQYF.

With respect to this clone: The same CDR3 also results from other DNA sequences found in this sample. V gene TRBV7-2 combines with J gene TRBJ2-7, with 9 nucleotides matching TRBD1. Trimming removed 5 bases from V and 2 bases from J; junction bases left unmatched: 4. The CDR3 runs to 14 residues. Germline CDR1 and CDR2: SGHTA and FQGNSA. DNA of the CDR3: TGTGCCAGCAGCGGCCGGGACAGGGCCTACGAGCAGTACTTC. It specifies CASSGRDRAYEQYF. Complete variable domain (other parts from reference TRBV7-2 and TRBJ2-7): GAGVSQSPSNKVTEKGKDVELRCDPISGHTALYWYRQSLGQGLEFLIYFQGNSAPDKSGLPSDRFSAERTGGSVSTLTIQRTQQEDSAVYLCASSGRDRAYEQYFGPGTRLTVT.

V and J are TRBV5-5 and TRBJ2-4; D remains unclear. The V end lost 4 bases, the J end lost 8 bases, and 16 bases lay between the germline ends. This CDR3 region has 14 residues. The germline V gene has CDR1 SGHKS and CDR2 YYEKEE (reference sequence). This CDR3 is CASSPLGSRDIQYF. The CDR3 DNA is TGTGCCAGCAGCCCCCTCGGGTCTAGGGACATTCAGTACTTC.

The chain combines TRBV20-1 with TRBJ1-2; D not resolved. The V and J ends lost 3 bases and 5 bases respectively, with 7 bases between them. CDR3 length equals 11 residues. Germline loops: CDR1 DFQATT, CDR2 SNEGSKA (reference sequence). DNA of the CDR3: TGCAGTGCTAGGGGGTCTTATGGCTACACCTTC. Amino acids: CSARGSYGYTF.

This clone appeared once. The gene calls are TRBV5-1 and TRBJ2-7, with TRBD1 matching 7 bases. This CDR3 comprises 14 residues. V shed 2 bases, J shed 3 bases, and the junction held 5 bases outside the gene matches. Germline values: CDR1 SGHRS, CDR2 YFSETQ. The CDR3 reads CASSLIQGSYEQYF. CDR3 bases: TGCGCCAGCAGCTTAATACAGGGGAGCTACGAGCAGTACTTC.

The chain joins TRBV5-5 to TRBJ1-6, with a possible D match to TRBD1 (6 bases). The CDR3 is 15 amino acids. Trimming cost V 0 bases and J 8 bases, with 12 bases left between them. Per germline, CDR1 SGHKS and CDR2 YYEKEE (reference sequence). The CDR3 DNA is TGTGCCAGCAGCTTGGAATTAGGGGGTTATTCACCCCTCCACTTT. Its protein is CASSLELGGYSPLHF.

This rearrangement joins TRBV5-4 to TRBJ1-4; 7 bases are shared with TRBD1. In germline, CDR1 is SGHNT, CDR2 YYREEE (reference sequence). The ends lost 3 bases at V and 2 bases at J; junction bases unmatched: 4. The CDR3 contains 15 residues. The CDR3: CASSSSTGTNEKLFF. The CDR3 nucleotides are TGTGCCAGCAGCTCCTCGACAGGGACTAATGAAAAACTGTTTTTT.